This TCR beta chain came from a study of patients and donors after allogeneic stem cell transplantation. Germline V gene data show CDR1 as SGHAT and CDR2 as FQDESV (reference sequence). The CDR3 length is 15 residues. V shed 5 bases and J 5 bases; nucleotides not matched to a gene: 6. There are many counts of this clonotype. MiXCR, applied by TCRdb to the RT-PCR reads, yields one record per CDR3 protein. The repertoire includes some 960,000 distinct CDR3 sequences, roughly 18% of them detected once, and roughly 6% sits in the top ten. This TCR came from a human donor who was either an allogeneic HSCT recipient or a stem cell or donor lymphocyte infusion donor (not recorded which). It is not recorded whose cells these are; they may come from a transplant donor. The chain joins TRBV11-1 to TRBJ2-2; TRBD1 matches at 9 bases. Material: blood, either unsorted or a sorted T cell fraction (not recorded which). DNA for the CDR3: TGTGCCAGCAGCAGACGGACAGGGGTGACCGGGGAGCTGTTTTTT. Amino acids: CASSRRTGVTGELFF.